These 15 T cell receptor beta chains were all obtained from the same sample, sequenced in a study of T cells after yellow fever vaccination. TCRdb processed the 5' RACE reads anew with MiXCR; each CDR3 protein has one entry. Here the sample spans 620,000 or so distinct CDR3 sequences, about 17% being singletons. The sample consisted of PBMCs, taken 5 days after the first yellow fever vaccination. These receptors originate from a man aged 18 to 35 who received the YFV17D yellow fever vaccine.

This clonotype was counted between two and nine times. The gene calls are TRBV29-1 and TRBJ2-2, with D hard to call. V lost 4 bases to trimming and J lost 1 base, with 10 bases between them. The CDR3 consists of 14 residues. Germline CDR1 reads SQVTM; CDR2 reads ANQGSEA. This chain's CDR3 is CSVGVGVNTGELFF. The DNA for the CDR3 is TGCAGCGTTGGGGTTGGAGTGAACACCGGGGAGCTGTTTTTT.

In this sample, this clonotype turned up a few times. CDR3 sequence reads: CASSLARDRSNEKLFF. The CDR3 DNA is TGTGCCAGCAGCTTAGCCCGAGACCGGAGTAATGAAAAACTGTTTTTT. The rearrangement joins TRBV7-2 to TRBJ1-4; D gene ambiguous. Germline-derived CDR1 and CDR2 are SGHTA and FQGNSA. The CDR3 loop spans 16 amino acids. V was pared by 0 bases and J by 4 bases, with 12 bases between.

The chain uses TRBV7-3 and TRBJ1-2, with TRBD1 as a possible D gene (6 bases). Germline lookup yields CDR1 SGHTA and CDR2 FQGTGA. Trimming removed 4 bases at V and 0 bases at J, with 12 bases between. The CDR3 covers 15 residues. The CDR3 region has the DNA TGTGCCAGCAGCTCCGACAGGACCGCTAACTATGGCTACACCTTC. It translates to CASSSDRTANYGYTF.

In its sample, this clonotype was seen a few times. A junction end diverges from the germline sequence, so it may reflect a read error. The chain combines TRBV2 with TRBJ2-3; D is possibly TRBD1 (6 bases). The CDR3 is made up of 15 amino acids. Germline loops: CDR1 SNHLY, CDR2 FYNNEI. The CDR3 DNA reads TGTGCCAGCAGTGAAGGGGGACATTCCACAAATACGCAGTATTTT. It specifies CASSEGGHSTNTQYF.

In this sample, this clonotype turned up many times. CDR3 sequence reads: CSSGVWETQYF. The CDR3 region has the DNA TGCAGCTCCGGCGTGTGGGAGACCCAGTACTTC. The V and J genes are TRBV29-1 and TRBJ2-5, with no clear D. The CDR3 has 11 residues. CDR1 is SQVTM and CDR2 is ANQGSEA in the germline V gene. Trimming left V 8 bases short and J 5 bases short, with 12 bases between.

This clonotype was observed a few times. V usage is TRBV7-9 and J usage is TRBJ2-7; 8 positions agree with TRBD1. This CDR3 has 14 amino acids. The V and J ends lost 3 bases and 6 bases, in that order; junction bases with no gene match: 7. CDR1 is SEHNR, CDR2 FQNEAQ, per germline (reference sequence). In nucleotides, the CDR3 is TGTGCCAGCAGCTTTTTGGCAGGGGGCTCCGAGCAGTACTTC. Amino acid sequence: CASSFLAGGSEQYF.

This clonotype occurred a few times. The chain couples TRBV28 to TRBJ1-5; D not resolved. The V gene lost 5 bases and the J gene lost 9 bases, with 14 bases spanning the gap. This CDR3 comprises 13 residues. Germline CDR1 MDHEN, CDR2 SYDVKM. As DNA, the CDR3 is TGTGCCAGCAGTCGATCCCCCGTTCGGCCCCAGCATTTT. The encoded protein is CASSRSPVRPQHF.

A few counts support this clonotype. The chain uses TRBV9 and TRBJ2-5; the match to TRBD2 covers 7 bases. This CDR3 comprises 14 residues. The germline gives CDR1 SGDLS, CDR2 YYNGEE. Trimming removed 4 bases from V and 3 bases from J; junction bases left unmatched: 6. The CDR3 DNA is TGTGCCAGCAGCCCTGGGACTAACGAAGAGACCCAGTACTTC. The encoded protein is CASSPGTNEETQYF.

This clonotype was detected a few times. The chain carries TRBV4-3 and TRBJ2-3; no firm D call. V was trimmed by 3 bases and J by 1 base, leaving 11 bases between them. This CDR3 comprises 15 residues. Germline-derived CDR1 and CDR2 are LGHNA and YSLEER. CDR3 sequence: CASSQGSQGTDTQYF. As DNA, the CDR3 is TGCGCCAGCAGCCAGGGGTCCCAAGGCACAGATACGCAGTATTTT.

This clonotype was counted a few times. The chain is built from TRBV4-1 and TRBJ1-2; D is uncertain. V gave up 1 base and J gave up 8 bases, with 14 bases separating them. This CDR3 is built from 14 residues. CDR1 MGHRA and CDR2 YSYEKL come from the germline V gene. The CDR3 nucleotides read TGCGCCAGCAGCCAAGCTGATGCGAGATGGGGCTACACCTTC. Its protein product is CASSQADARWGYTF.

The chain couples TRBV23-1 to TRBJ2-7; D remains unclear. TRBV23-1 is given ORF status, its function remaining uncertain. The CDR3 extends over 13 amino acids. V was pared by 4 bases and J by 4 bases, with 11 bases between. The CDR3 is CASSLWAFYEQYF. In DNA form, the CDR3 reads TGCGCCAGCAGTCTTTGGGCCTTTTACGAGCAGTACTTC.

This clonotype was picked up a small number of times. The rearrangement links TRBV11-2 to TRBJ1-1; D is unclear. This CDR3 comprises 13 residues. Trimming pared 5 bases from V and 0 bases from J, leaving 7 bases between. Germline values: CDR1 SGHAT, CDR2 FQNNGV. For the CDR3, the DNA is TGTGCCAGCAGCCTCGACATGAACACTGAAGCTTTCTTT. It codes for CASSLDMNTEAFF.

This clonotype was seen a few times. The V call is TRBV5-4, the J call TRBJ2-2, with D possibly being TRBD1 (5 bases). Looked up from germline, CDR1 is SGHNT and CDR2 is YYREEE (reference sequence). The CDR3 loop spans 14 amino acids. Trimming pared 3 bases from V and 4 bases from J, leaving 10 bases between. Here the CDR3 reads CASSSPTGTGELFF. Written as DNA, the CDR3 is TGTGCCAGCAGCTCCCCCACAGGCACCGGGGAGCTGTTTTTT. Complete variable domain (other parts from reference TRBV5-4 and TRBJ2-2): ETGVTQSPTHLIKTRGQQVTLRCSSQSGHNTVSWYQQALGQGPQFIFQYYREEENGRGNFPPRFSGLQFPNYSSELNVNALELDDSALYLCASSSPTGTGELFFGEGSRLTVL.

With respect to this clonotype: This may stem from a read error, because a much larger clone lies one nucleotide away. The V gene is TRBV3-1, the J gene TRBJ1-1, with 7 bases lining up with TRBD1. Germline lookup yields CDR1 LGHDT and CDR2 YNNKEL (reference sequence). This CDR3 spans 15 amino acids. In DNA, the CDR3 is TGTGCCAGCTGCCAAGATTGGGGACAGTACACTGAAGCTTTCTTT. This codes for CASCQDWGQYTEAFF.

Only a few counts were recorded for this clonotype. The V gene is TRBV7-9, the J gene TRBJ1-1, with D possibly matching TRBD1 (6 bases). The V end lost 3 bases, the J end lost 8 bases, and 7 bases lay between the germline ends. The CDR3 totals 11 residues. Germline values: CDR1 SEHNR, CDR2 FQNEAQ (reference sequence). The CDR3 nucleotides read TGTGCCAGCAGCTTTCAGGGGGAAGCTTTCTTT. Translation gives CASSFQGEAFF. Combining the CDR3 with reference TRBV7-9 and TRBJ1-1 gives the whole variable domain DTGVSQNPRHKITKRGQNVTFRCDPISEHNRLYWYRQTLGQGPEFLTYFQNEAQLEKSRLLSDRFSAERPKGSFSTLEIQRTEQGDSAMYLCASSFQGEAFFGQGTRLTVV.